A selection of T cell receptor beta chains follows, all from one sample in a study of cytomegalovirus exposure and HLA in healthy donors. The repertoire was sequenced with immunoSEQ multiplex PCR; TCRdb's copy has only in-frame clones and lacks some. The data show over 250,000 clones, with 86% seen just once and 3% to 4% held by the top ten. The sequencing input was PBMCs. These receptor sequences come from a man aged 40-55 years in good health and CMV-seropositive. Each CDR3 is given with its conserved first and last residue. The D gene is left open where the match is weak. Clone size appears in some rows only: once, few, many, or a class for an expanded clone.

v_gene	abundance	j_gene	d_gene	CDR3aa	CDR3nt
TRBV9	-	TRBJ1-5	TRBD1	CASSATGVHNQPQHF	TGTGCCAGCAGCGCAACAGGGGTCCACAATCAGCCCCAGCATTTT
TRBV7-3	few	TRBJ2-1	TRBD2	CASSLTLAGYYNEQFF	TGTGCCAGCAGCTTAACTCTAGCGGGGTACTACAATGAGCAGTTCTTC
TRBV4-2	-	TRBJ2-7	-	CASSQEATRGYVEQYF	TGTGCCAGCAGCCAAGAGGCAACCCGTGGTTATGTCGAGCAGTACTTC
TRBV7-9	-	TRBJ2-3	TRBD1	CASDAGTGGTDTQYF	TGTGCCAGTGACGCCGGGACAGGGGGAACAGATACGCAGTATTTT
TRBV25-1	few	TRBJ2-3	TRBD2	CASSEWTSGSTDTQYF	TGTGCCAGCAGTGAATGGACTAGCGGGAGCACAGATACGCAGTATTTT
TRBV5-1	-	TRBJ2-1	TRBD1	CASSLVQGGNEQFF	TGCGCCAGCAGCTTGGTACAGGGGGGAAATGAGCAGTTCTTC
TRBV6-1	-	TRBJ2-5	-	CASTTRRAGVETQYF	TGTGCCAGCACCACTCGAAGGGCAGGGGTGGAGACCCAGTACTTC
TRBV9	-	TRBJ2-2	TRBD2	CASRPSGETGELFF	TGTGCCAGCAGGCCTAGCGGAGAGACCGGGGAGCTGTTTTTT
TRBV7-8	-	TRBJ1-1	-	CASSLGGFVNTEAFF	TGTGCCAGCAGCTTAGGCGGGTTTGTGAACACTGAAGCTTTCTTT
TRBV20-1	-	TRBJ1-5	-	CSASAGQPQHF	TGCAGTGCTAGTGCCGGGCAGCCCCAGCATTTT
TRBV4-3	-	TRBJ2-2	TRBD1	CASSQDPPGTGSGELFF	TGCGCCAGCAGCCAGGACCCGCCGGGGACAGGGTCCGGGGAGCTGTTTTTT
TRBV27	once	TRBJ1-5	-	CASSSIAGKNQPQHF	TGTGCCAGCAGTTCCATCGCAGGAAAAAATCAGCCCCAGCATTTT
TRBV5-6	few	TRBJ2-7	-	CASSLSLASYEQYF	TGTGCCAGCAGCTTAAGTCTAGCTTCATACGAGCAGTACTTC
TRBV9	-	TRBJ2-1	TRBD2	CASSVGRAGGLNNEQFF	TGTGCCAGCAGCGTGGGGAGAGCGGGAGGGCTAAACAATGAGCAGTTCTTC
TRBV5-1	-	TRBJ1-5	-	CASSPDYSNQPQHF	TGCGCCAGCAGCCCGGACTATAGCAATCAGCCCCAGCATTTT
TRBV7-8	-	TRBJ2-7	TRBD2	CASSLGFSGATYEQYF	TGTGCCAGCAGCTTAGGTTTTAGCGGGGCCACCTACGAGCAGTACTTC
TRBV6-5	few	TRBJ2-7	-	CASSTGRRAEQYF	TGTGCCAGCAGTACCGGGCGCAGGGCCGAGCAGTACTTC
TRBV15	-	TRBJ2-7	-	CATSRALTGTDEQYF	TGTGCCACCAGCAGAGCTCTGACAGGGACTGACGAGCAGTACTTC
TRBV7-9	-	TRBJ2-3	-	CATIKQGSGSTDTQYF	TGTGCCACCATAAAACAGGGTTCAGGGAGCACAGATACGCAGTATTTT
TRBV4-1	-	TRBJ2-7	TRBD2	CASSQVPPRLAGVREQYF	TGCGCCAGCAGCCAAGTTCCCCCGCGACTAGCGGGAGTAAGAGAGCAGTACTTC
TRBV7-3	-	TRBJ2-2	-	CASSLSRGSNTGELFF	TGTGCCAGCAGCTTAAGTCGGGGGTCCAACACCGGGGAGCTGTTTTTT
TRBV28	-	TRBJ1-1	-	CASSPPGLNTEAFF	TGTGCCAGCAGTCCCCCAGGGCTGAACACTGAAGCTTTCTTT
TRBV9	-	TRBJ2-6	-	CASSVGSGAGANVLTF	TGTGCCAGCAGCGTAGGCTCCGGGGCTGGGGCCAACGTCCTGACTTTC
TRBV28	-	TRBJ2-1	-	CASSLETNDAYNEQFF	TGTGCCAGCAGTTTGGAGACTAATGATGCCTACAATGAGCAGTTCTTC
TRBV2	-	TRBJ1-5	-	CASSEAPRDLSNQPQHF	TGTGCCAGCAGTGAAGCGCCCCGGGATCTGAGCAATCAGCCCCAGCATTTT
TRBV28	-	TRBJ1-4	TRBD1	CASSLLDREKLFF	TGTGCCAGCAGTTTATTGGACAGGGAAAAACTGTTTTTT
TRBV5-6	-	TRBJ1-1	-	CASSSADTLNTEAFF	TGTGCCAGCAGCTCTGCGGACACCTTGAACACTGAAGCTTTCTTT
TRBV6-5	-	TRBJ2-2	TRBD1	CASSYGTDRARELFF	TGTGCCAGCAGTTACGGTACCGACAGGGCCCGGGAGCTGTTTTTT